These 8 T cell receptor beta chains were sequenced from one sample in a study of shared clonotypes between healthy human individuals. Assay: immunoSEQ multiplex PCR; the TCRdb copy retains only in-frame clones and omits some. The sample lists under 2.5 million clones; less than 95% were seen once. The sample consisted of naive CD4+ T cells from PBMCs. Stated subset: CD45RA+ positively selected. The origin of the receptors is a man aged 18 to 30 in good health. Some clones in this sample may be carry-over from other donors' samples.

The genes are TRBV7-9 and TRBJ1-3; D may be TRBD1 (5 bases). The CDR3 has 15 residues. Trimming left V 2 bases short and J 5 bases short, with 13 bases between. Germline CDR1 SEHNR, CDR2 FQNEAQ (reference sequence). The DNA of the CDR3 is TGTGCCAGCAGCTTAAGGGGCAGGGAGAGAAACACCATATATTTT. This sequence encodes CASSLRGRERNTIYF.

This chain links TRBV6-6 with TRBJ1-5; TRBD1 matches 7 bases. Germline V lookup: CDR1 MNHNY, CDR2 SVGAGI (reference sequence). The CDR3 covers 13 residues. The ends lost 5 bases at V and 7 bases at J; junction bases unmatched: 5. CDR3 coding DNA: TGTGCCAGCAGTGCGACAGGGCCCCAGCCCCAGCATTTT. Protein sequence: CASSATGPQPQHF.

The chain joins TRBV6-4 to TRBJ1-3, with a possible D match to TRBD1 (5 bases). V lost 2 bases, J lost 4 bases, and 18 bases lay in between. In germline, CDR1 is MRHNA, CDR2 SNTAGT. This CDR3 is 17 amino acids long. CDR3 sequence reads: CASSDGRQGASGNTIYF. CDR3 bases: TGTGCCAGCAGTGACGGGCGGCAGGGAGCTTCGGGAAACACCATATATTTT.

CDR3 DNA sequence: TGTGCCAGCAGCTTGGGTCGCCACGAGCAGTACTTC. Translation gives CASSLGRHEQYF. The chain uses TRBV5-6 and TRBJ2-7; D is unresolved. Germline lookup yields CDR1 SGHDT and CDR2 YYEEEE. CDR3 length equals 12 residues. V was shortened by 0 bases and J by 5 bases, with 6 bases between the two germline ends.

The count of this clone is one. The J gene is TRBJ1-2, the V gene TRBV6-5, with D uncertain. The CDR3 loop spans 13 amino acids. V lost 6 bases, J lost 4 bases, and 12 bases lay in between. In germline, CDR1 is MNHEY, CDR2 SVGAGI. The CDR3 sequence is CASRRPGSYGYTF. In nucleotides, the CDR3 is TGTGCCAGCAGAAGACCAGGTTCCTATGGCTACACCTTC.

The chain carries TRBV28 and TRBJ2-4; weak D call: TRBD1 (5 bases). V lost 5 bases and J lost 0, with 14 bases in between. CDR3 length: 16 residues. Germline V lookup: CDR1 MDHEN, CDR2 SYDVKM. CDR3 sequence reads: CASSPGQLLAKNIQYF. Here the CDR3 DNA reads TGTGCCAGCAGTCCCGGACAACTACTAGCCAAAAACATTCAGTACTTC.

A single count supports this clone. The DNA for the CDR3 is TGTGCCAGCAGCACGCAGGCGACCTACAATGAGCAGTTCTTC. It yields the protein CASSTQATYNEQFF. J is TRBJ2-1 and V is TRBV9; D unresolved. CDR1 and CDR2 from the germline V gene are SGDLS and YYNGEE. V was cut by 4 bases and J by 2 bases, with 10 bases left in between. The CDR3 has 14 amino acids.

V and J are TRBV7-9 and TRBJ1-1; 9 positions agree with TRBD1. V shed 5 bases and J 10 bases; nucleotides not matched to a gene: 8. Germline loops: CDR1 SEHNR, CDR2 FQNEAQ (reference sequence). The CDR3 runs to 13 residues. CDR3 in DNA: TGTGCCAGCAGCGAGAGGACAGGGGACTTAGCTTTCTTT. It specifies CASSERTGDLAFF.